The 32 T cell receptor beta chains below all came from one sample that was sequenced in a study of T cell responses to AZD1222 COVID-19 vaccine. Method: immunoSEQ multiplex PCR; TCRdb's copy keeps in-frame clones and lacks some. The repertoire holds about 100,000 clones, about 87% seen once, with less than 3.5% in the top ten. The material sequenced was peripheral blood, taken on day 0 of AZD1222 vaccination. These receptors were collected from an adult in good health.

This clone was seen a handful of times. The V call is TRBV6-5, the J call TRBJ1-6; 10 bases are shared with TRBD1. After removal of 10 bases from V and 7 bases from J, the junction contained 10 bases not matched to a gene. The CDR3 consists of 15 residues. CDR1 is MNHEY and CDR2 is SVGAGI in the germline V gene. The CDR3 loop reads CAIRQGAGKNSPLHF. The CDR3 DNA reads as TGTGCCATCCGACAGGGGGCCGGCAAGAATTCACCCCTCCACTTT.

This rearrangement joins TRBV5-1 to TRBJ1-4; D unresolved. V gave up 7 bases and J gave up 8 bases, with 18 bases separating them. The CDR3 sequence is 14 residues long. Germline CDR1 is SGHRS and CDR2 is YFSETQ. The CDR3 bases are TGCGCCAGCTCCTCGGACCACCTCGAGGAAAAACTGTTTTTT. It yields the protein CASSSDHLEEKLFF.

The V call is TRBV12-3 or TRBV12-4, the J call TRBJ1-2; D is ambiguous. V was trimmed by 7 bases and J by 4 bases, leaving 10 bases between them. This CDR3 has 12 amino acids. The CDR3 is CASTTAFYGYTF. CDR3 nucleotides: TGTGCCAGCACCACAGCGTTCTATGGCTACACCTTC.

This clone was observed a single time. The chain uses TRBV7-3 and TRBJ2-3; D perhaps matches TRBD2 (6 bases). Trimming took off 4 bases at V and 6 bases at J, with 17 bases between the two ends. Germline CDR1 is SGHTA and CDR2 is FQGTGA. The CDR3 totals 15 residues. CDR3 sequence: CASSSLGGAGDTQYF. The CDR3 DNA is TGTGCCAGCAGCTCTCTTGGAGGGGCCGGGGATACGCAGTATTTT. The full variable domain, rest sourced from reference TRBV7-3 and TRBJ2-3, is GAGVSQTPSNKVTEKGKYVELRCDPISGHTALYWYRQSLGQGPEFLIYFQGTGAADDSGLPNDRFFAVRPEGSVSTLKIQRTERGDSAVYLCASSSLGGAGDTQYFGPGTRLTVL.

This clone has only one observation. CDR3 sequence: CASRGGELLYGYTF. CDR3 DNA: TGTGCCAGCAGAGGAGGGGAACTCCTCTATGGCTACACCTTC. This chain joins TRBV6-5 and TRBJ1-2; TRBD1 is a possible D gene (5 bases). Germline-derived CDR1 and CDR2 are MNHEY and SVGAGI. V was shortened by 6 bases and J by 4 bases, with 15 bases between the two germline ends. The length of the CDR3 is 14 residues.

This chain joins TRBV4-3 and TRBJ1-3; D gene uncertain. The CDR3 loop spans 12 amino acids. The germline V gene encodes CDR1 LGHNA and CDR2 YSLEER. V was cut by 3 bases and J by 2 bases, with 2 bases left in between. The CDR3 coding sequence is TGCGCCAGCAGCCAGACTGGAAACACCATATATTTT. Its protein is CASSQTGNTIYF.

CDR3 DNA sequence: TGTGCCAGCAGCTTAGCGCGAGGGGAAGTTCTGTTTTTT. It translates to CASSLARGEVLFF. The rearrangement links TRBV7-8 to TRBJ1-4; D is possibly TRBD1 (5 bases). The CDR3 spans 13 residues. V dropped 0 bases and J dropped 14 bases, with 13 bases sitting between them. Germline V gene sequence: CDR1 SGHVS, CDR2 FQNEAQ. The full variable domain, in which reference TRBV7-8 and TRBJ1-4 provide the parts outside the CDR3, is GAGVSQSPRYKVAKRGQDVALRCDPISGHVSLFWYQQALGQGPEFLTYFQNEAQLDKSGLPSDRFFAERPEGSVSTLKIQRTQQEDSAVYLCASSLARGEVLFFGSGTQLSVL.

The chain combines TRBV27 with TRBJ2-5; D is uncertain. Per the germline V gene, CDR1 is MNHEY and CDR2 is SMNVEV (reference sequence). V was shortened by 5 bases and J by 0 bases, with 10 bases between the two germline ends. The CDR3 length is 14 residues. DNA of the CDR3: TGTGCCAGCAGTCGACGCAGAGACCAAGAGACCCAGTACTTC. This gives the protein CASSRRRDQETQYF.

There are a few counts of this clone. The chain couples TRBV5-1 to TRBJ1-5; 9 nucleotides agree with TRBD1. CDR3 size: 15 residues. J gave up 7 bases and V 4 bases, and 9 bases lay outside the gene matches. CDR1 and CDR2 from the germline V gene are SGHRS and YFSETQ. CDR3 region: CASSTVPGQGQPQHF. The CDR3 DNA is TGCGCCAGCAGCACCGTCCCGGGACAGGGCCAGCCCCAGCATTTT.

The rearrangement links TRBV7-9 to TRBJ2-1, with 10 bases fitting TRBD1. Germline assignment: CDR1 SEHNR and CDR2 FQNEAQ (reference sequence). After removal of 5 bases from V and 6 bases from J, the junction contained 4 bases not matched to a gene. The CDR3 spans 14 residues. The DNA for the CDR3 is TGTGCCAGCAGCCGGGACAGGGGAATCAATGAGCAGTTCTTC. Residues: CASSRDRGINEQFF.

This chain connects TRBV4-1 to TRBJ2-2, with TRBD2 matching 15 bases. Per the germline V gene, CDR1 is MGHRA and CDR2 is YSYEKL. V lost 3 bases and J lost 3; bases outside the gene matches: 2. CDR3 size: 17 residues. This chain's CDR3 is CASSQGLAGGYTGELFF. In DNA form, the CDR3 reads TGCGCCAGCAGCCAGGGACTAGCGGGGGGATACACCGGGGAGCTGTTTTTT.

This chain connects TRBV27 to TRBJ2-7; D is possibly TRBD1 (6 bases). CDR1 is MNHEY and CDR2 is SMNVEV in the germline V gene (reference sequence). This CDR3 has 14 amino acids. V gave up 0 bases and J gave up 4 bases, with 10 bases separating them. The CDR3 reads CASSLSGTGYEQYF. As DNA, the CDR3 is TGTGCCAGCAGTTTATCGGGAACAGGGTACGAGCAGTACTTC.

This clone came up once. The chain carries TRBV6-5 and TRBJ2-3; TRBD2 matches at 7 bases. V trimming: 6 bases; J trimming: 6 bases; junction bases outside the gene matches: 6. This CDR3 has 13 amino acids. Germline lookup yields CDR1 MNHEY and CDR2 SVGAGI. The CDR3 DNA is TGTGCCAGCAGACCACCCGGGGGGGATACGCAGTATTTT. Its translation: CASRPPGGDTQYF.

This clone came up a few times. One junction end disagrees with the germline gene, perhaps due to a read error. The rearrangement joins TRBV12-3 or TRBV12-4 to TRBJ1-1; 8 bases align to TRBD1. The CDR3 runs 13 residues. CDR3 loop: CASSAGTGPFASF. CDR3 nucleotide sequence: TGTGCCAGCAGTGCCGGGACAGGTCCGTTCGCATCTTTT.

The chain recombines TRBV6-5 with TRBJ2-1; a weak D match, TRBD2 (7 bases). Germline V lookup: CDR1 MNHEY, CDR2 SVGAGI. Trimming shortened V by 6 bases and J by 5 bases, and 14 bases separated the two germline ends. The CDR3 spans 14 residues. The CDR3: CASRTGTTHNEQFF. DNA for the CDR3: TGTGCCAGCAGAACAGGGACTACCCACAATGAGCAGTTCTTC.

The chain employs TRBV24-1 and TRBJ2-5; TRBD1 matches 8 bases. The CDR3 has 16 residues. Per the germline V gene, CDR1 is KGHDR and CDR2 is SFDVKD. Trimming at V came to 4 bases and at J to 2 bases, leaving 8 bases not matched to a gene. The CDR3 sequence is CATSDPPGTGQETQYF. The CDR3 nucleotides are TGTGCCACCAGTGACCCCCCTGGGACAGGACAAGAGACCCAGTACTTC.

This chain links TRBV6-5 with TRBJ1-4; D possibly corresponds to TRBD1 (5 bases). Germline lookup yields CDR1 MNHEY and CDR2 SVGAGI. V lost 4 bases, J lost 5 bases, and 14 bases lay in between. The CDR3 extends over 15 amino acids. CDR3 sequence reads: CASSSPRGENEKLFF. DNA of the CDR3: TGTGCCAGCAGTTCTCCTCGGGGGGAAAATGAAAAACTGTTTTTT.

The chain couples TRBV9 to TRBJ2-3, with 10 bases fitting TRBD1. The V gene's germline CDR1 is SGDLS and CDR2 YYNGEE. The J segment lost 6 bases and the V segment lost 4 bases, leaving 11 bases of the junction unmatched. CDR3 size: 16 residues. CDR3 residues: CASSPQSDRGRDTQYF. The CDR3 DNA reads TGTGCCAGCAGCCCGCAATCGGACAGGGGGAGGGATACGCAGTATTTT.

The CDR3 nucleotides read TGTGCCAGCAGCTCCGGGCCGAGAGGGGGGTACGAGCAGTACTTC. Its protein is CASSSGPRGGYEQYF. The chain combines TRBV5-6 with TRBJ2-7; the D gene could be TRBD1 or TRBD2 (6 bases each). Trimming removed 3 bases at V and 4 bases at J, with 17 bases between. The length of the CDR3 is 15 residues. Germline V gene sequence: CDR1 SGHDT, CDR2 YYEEEE. The whole variable domain, filled in from reference TRBV5-6 and TRBJ2-7, reads DAGVTQSPTHLIKTRGQQVTLRCSPKSGHDTVSWYQQALGQGPQFIFQYYEEEERQRGNFPDRFSGHQFPNYSSELNVNALLLGDSALYLCASSSGPRGGYEQYFGPGTRLTVT.

This rearrangement joins TRBV6-2 or TRBV6-3 to TRBJ1-2; D is possibly TRBD1 (5 bases). With 2 bases removed from V and 8 bases from J, the gap between germline ends came to 12 bases. The CDR3 is made up of 13 amino acids. CDR1 is MNHEY and CDR2 is SVGEGT in the germline V gene. CDR3 residues: CASSYPSGNGYTF. Here the CDR3 DNA reads TGTGCCAGCAGTTACCCGTCAGGGAACGGCTACACCTTC.

The rearrangement uses TRBV19 and TRBJ1-3; D ambiguous. The CDR3 is 14 amino acids. Germline CDR1 reads LNHDA; CDR2 reads SQIVND (reference sequence). V was trimmed by 7 bases and J by 1 base, leaving 11 bases between them. The CDR3 protein is CASKQTSSGNTIYF. For the CDR3, the DNA is TGTGCCAGTAAACAGACAAGTTCTGGAAACACCATATATTTT.

This rearrangement joins TRBV7-2 to TRBJ1-1, with 9 bases identical to TRBD1. The CDR3 totals 15 residues. Looked up from germline, CDR1 is SGHTA and CDR2 is FQGNSA. Germline trimming cut 3 bases from V and 10 bases from J; bases unmatched to any gene: 12. The DNA for the CDR3 is TGTGCCAGCAGCTTCCTCAAGGGACAGGGAAGGGGAGCTTTCTTT. This sequence encodes CASSFLKGQGRGAFF. The complete variable domain, with remaining parts taken from reference TRBV7-2 and TRBJ1-1, reads GAGVSQSPSNKVTEKGKDVELRCDPISGHTALYWYRQSLGQGLEFLIYFQGNSAPDKSGLPSDRFSAERTGGSVSTLTIQRTQQEDSAVYLCASSFLKGQGRGAFFGQGTRLTVV.

The chain combines TRBV7-9 with TRBJ1-1; D ambiguous. CDR3 length: 14 amino acids. Germline V CDR1 and CDR2: SEHNR, FQNEAQ (reference sequence). The V gene lost 5 bases and the J gene lost 1 base, with 11 bases spanning the gap. The chain's CDR3 is CASSNRAQNTEAFF. CDR3 sequence (DNA): TGTGCCAGCAGCAACCGGGCCCAGAACACTGAAGCTTTCTTT.

V is TRBV5-1 and J is TRBJ2-5; D not certain. The V gene lost 0 bases and the J gene lost 0 bases, with 12 bases spanning the gap. Germline V CDR1 and CDR2: SGHRS, YFSETQ. The CDR3 contains 16 residues. The CDR3 region is CASSLGIAGNQETQYF. For the CDR3, the DNA is TGCGCCAGCAGCTTGGGGATAGCTGGGAACCAAGAGACCCAGTACTTC.

The chain uses TRBV29-1 and TRBJ1-5; D gene unclear. CDR1 is SQVTM, CDR2 ANQGSEA, per germline. Trimming pared 4 bases from V and 6 bases from J, leaving 10 bases between. The CDR3 sequence is 12 residues long. The CDR3 DNA reads as TGCAGCGTTGCCAATGTCGGTCAGCCCCAGCATTTT. This gives the protein CSVANVGQPQHF.

About this clone: Sequence at one end of the junction differs from germline and may be a read error. This chain uses TRBV7-7 with TRBJ2-2, with 7 bases that match TRBD2. This CDR3 is 16 amino acids long. The germline V gene encodes CDR1 SSHAT and CDR2 FNYEAQ (reference sequence). The CDR3: CASSPGRGEVTGELFF. DNA of the CDR3: TGTGCTAGCAGCCCAGGCCGGGGGGAGGTCACCGGGGAGCTGTTTTTT.

This rearrangement joins TRBV3-1 (or the pseudogene TRBV3-2) to TRBJ2-6; D call uncertain. V shed 4 bases and J shed 4 bases, with 17 bases lying between them. The CDR3 extends over 17 amino acids. Germline V gene lookup returns CDR1 LGHDT and CDR2 YNNKEL (reference sequence). The CDR3 DNA reads TGTGCCAGCAGCCCCCACAGCAACAGTAGAGGGGCCAACGTCCTGACTTTC. Amino acid sequence: CASSPHSNSRGANVLTF.

The chain uses TRBV2 and TRBJ1-6; no clear D gene. Germline-derived CDR1 and CDR2 are SNHLY and FYNNEI. Trimming pared 3 bases from V and 3 bases from J, leaving 6 bases between. This CDR3 contains 14 residues. This CDR3 is CASSDKNYNSPLHF. The CDR3 nucleotides are TGTGCCAGCAGTGATAAAAACTATAATTCACCCCTCCACTTT.

V usage is TRBV5-4 and J usage is TRBJ1-1; TRBD1 is a possible D gene (5 bases). Germline-derived CDR1 and CDR2 are SGHNT and YYREEE (reference sequence). There are 15 residues in the CDR3. The V and J ends lost 5 bases and 0 bases respectively, with 14 bases between them. This CDR3 is CASRSGRGLNTEAFF. The CDR3 nucleotides are TGTGCCAGCAGGAGCGGTAGGGGATTGAACACTGAAGCTTTCTTT.

The chain recombines TRBV19 with TRBJ1-5; D gene ambiguous. V dropped 0 bases and J dropped 9 bases, with 9 bases sitting between them. This CDR3 spans 13 amino acids. The germline CDR1 and CDR2 sequences are LNHDA and SQIVND (reference sequence). CDR3 residues: CASSIDRVWPQHF. Here the CDR3 DNA reads TGTGCCAGTAGTATAGATCGGGTTTGGCCCCAGCATTTT. Based on the CDR3 plus reference TRBV19 and TRBJ1-5, the full variable domain is DGGITQSPKYLFRKEGQNVTLSCEQNLNHDAMYWYRQDPGQGLRLIYYSQIVNDFQKGDIAEGYSVSREKKESFPLTVTSAQKNPTAFYLCASSIDRVWPQHFGDGTRLSIL.

This clone was detected once. This rearrangement joins TRBV18 to TRBJ1-6; perhaps TRBD1 as D (6 bases). Germline assignment: CDR1 KGHSH and CDR2 LQKENI. V lost 3 bases and J 9 bases, leaving 15 bases between the germline ends. The CDR3 consists of 15 residues. The CDR3 DNA sequence: TGTGCCAGCTCACCTACGCGGGACACTGGTTCACCCCTCCACTTT. Translated, it gives CASSPTRDTGSPLHF.

The J gene is TRBJ2-2, the V gene TRBV24-1, with 8 bases identical to TRBD2. This CDR3 has 15 residues. V shed 7 bases and J 2 bases; nucleotides not matched to a gene: 5. Germline V CDR1 and CDR2: KGHDR, SFDVKD. Written as DNA, the CDR3 is TGTGCCACCAGCCCGAGCGGGGGAAACACCGGGGAGCTGTTTTTT. It specifies CATSPSGGNTGELFF.